A selection of T cell receptor beta chains follows, all from one sample in a study of blood T cell repertoires in COVID-19. Profiled with immunoSEQ multiplex PCR; TCRdb holds only in-frame clones, not every one. The sample records 650,000 to 800,000 clones, 75% to 90% being singletons. The sample comprised peripheral blood. The receptor set was obtained from a woman under 30 with acute or convalescent COVID-19. Each CDR3 is given with its conserved first and last residue. Fields, in order: V gene, J gene, clone size, D gene, CDR3 protein, CDR3 DNA. D genes are given only for firm matches. Only some rows state a clone size, as once, few, many or a class for expanded clones.

v_gene: TRBV9; j_gene: TRBJ1-1; abundance: .; d_gene: .; CDR3aa: CASSATGRDTEAFF; CDR3nt: TGTGCCAGCAGCGCAACAGGGAGGGACACTGAAGCTTTCTTT
v_gene: TRBV3-1/TRBV3-2; j_gene: TRBJ2-7; abundance: .; d_gene: .; CDR3aa: CASSHQSYEQYF; CDR3nt: TGTGCCAGCAGCCACCAATCCTACGAGCAGTACTTC
v_gene: TRBV5-4; j_gene: TRBJ2-7; abundance: .; d_gene: TRBD1; CDR3aa: CASSRDRGYEQYF; CDR3nt: TGTGCCAGCAGCCGGGACAGGGGTTACGAGCAGTACTTC
v_gene: TRBV29-1; j_gene: TRBJ1-1; abundance: .; d_gene: .; CDR3aa: CSVVGTQGHVTEAFF; CDR3nt: TGCAGCGTTGTAGGCACGCAGGGGCATGTCACTGAAGCTTTCTTT
v_gene: TRBV3-1/TRBV3-2; j_gene: TRBJ1-4; abundance: .; d_gene: .; CDR3aa: CASSSAGVGEKLFF; CDR3nt: TGTGCCAGCAGTTCCGCGGGCGTCGGCGAAAAACTGTTTTTT
v_gene: TRBV4-1; j_gene: TRBJ2-2; abundance: .; d_gene: .; CDR3aa: CASSQNRVGGELFF; CDR3nt: TGCGCCAGCAGCCAGAACAGGGTTGGCGGGGAGCTGTTTTTT
v_gene: TRBV29-1; j_gene: TRBJ1-2; abundance: .; d_gene: .; CDR3aa: CSASRDNWRGYTF; CDR3nt: TGCAGCGCAAGCCGGGACAATTGGCGTGGCTACACCTTC
v_gene: TRBV29-1; j_gene: TRBJ2-3; abundance: .; d_gene: TRBD1; CDR3aa: CSVEGQGARGAIFSTDTQYF; CDR3nt: TGCAGCGTTGAAGGACAGGGGGCGCGCGGGGCGATCTTTAGCACAGATACGCAGTATTTT
v_gene: TRBV18; j_gene: TRBJ1-2; abundance: .; d_gene: .; CDR3aa: CASSPPLENYGYTF; CDR3nt: TGTGCCAGCTCACCCCCTCTGGAGAACTATGGCTACACCTTC
v_gene: TRBV7-8; j_gene: TRBJ1-1; abundance: .; d_gene: .; CDR3aa: CASRRTGDEAFF; CDR3nt: TGTGCCAGCAGGCGAACAGGAGATGAAGCTTTCTTT
v_gene: TRBV9; j_gene: TRBJ1-5; abundance: .; d_gene: .; CDR3aa: CASSVGPSNQPQHF; CDR3nt: TGTGCCAGCAGCGTGGGGCCAAGCAATCAGCCCCAGCATTTT
v_gene: TRBV19; j_gene: TRBJ1-2; abundance: .; d_gene: .; CDR3aa: CASSTETGMYGYTF; CDR3nt: TGTGCCAGTAGTACAGAGACCGGGATGTATGGCTACACCTTC
v_gene: TRBV24-1; j_gene: TRBJ2-4; abundance: .; d_gene: .; CDR3aa: CATSDPSQGGDNIQYF; CDR3nt: TGTGCCACCAGTGACCCCTCCCAAGGGGGGGACAACATTCAGTACTTC
v_gene: TRBV7-9; j_gene: TRBJ1-1; abundance: .; d_gene: .; CDR3aa: CASSLTQGFTEAFF; CDR3nt: TGTGCCAGCAGCTTAACTCAGGGGTTCACTGAAGCTTTCTTT
v_gene: TRBV15; j_gene: TRBJ2-1; abundance: once; d_gene: TRBD2; CDR3aa: CATSTSRAGPLSNEQFF; CDR3nt: TGTGCCACCAGCACGTCTCGAGCGGGGCCTCTTAGCAATGAGCAGTTCTTC
v_gene: TRBV5-1; j_gene: TRBJ1-1; abundance: .; d_gene: .; CDR3aa: CASRKQGPTEAFF; CDR3nt: TGCGCCAGCAGGAAACAGGGCCCAACTGAAGCTTTCTTT
v_gene: TRBV18; j_gene: TRBJ1-5; abundance: .; d_gene: .; CDR3aa: CASSLGGSNQPQHF; CDR3nt: TGTGCCAGCTCGCTAGGAGGGAGCAATCAGCCCCAGCATTTT
v_gene: TRBV10-2; j_gene: TRBJ1-2; abundance: .; d_gene: .; CDR3aa: CATVGDIYYGYTF; CDR3nt: TGCGCCACCGTAGGTGACATCTACTATGGCTACACCTTC
v_gene: TRBV11-3; j_gene: TRBJ1-1; abundance: .; d_gene: .; CDR3aa: CASSSGDTEAFF; CDR3nt: TGTGCCAGCAGTTCGGGAGACACTGAAGCTTTCTTT
v_gene: TRBV19; j_gene: TRBJ1-1; abundance: .; d_gene: .; CDR3aa: CASSAYVLNTEAFF; CDR3nt: TGTGCCAGTAGTGCCTACGTGTTGAACACTGAAGCTTTCTTT
v_gene: TRBV4-1; j_gene: TRBJ1-1; abundance: .; d_gene: .; CDR3aa: CASSLSDYVGDSPRGAFF; CDR3nt: TGCGCCAGCAGCCTAAGTGATTATGTCGGTGACAGTCCGAGAGGTGCTTTCTTT
v_gene: TRBV7-2; j_gene: TRBJ2-7; abundance: .; d_gene: .; CDR3aa: CASSLNSRVLRDEQYF; CDR3nt: TGTGCCAGCAGCTTGAATAGCCGGGTTTTGCGCGACGAGCAGTACTTC